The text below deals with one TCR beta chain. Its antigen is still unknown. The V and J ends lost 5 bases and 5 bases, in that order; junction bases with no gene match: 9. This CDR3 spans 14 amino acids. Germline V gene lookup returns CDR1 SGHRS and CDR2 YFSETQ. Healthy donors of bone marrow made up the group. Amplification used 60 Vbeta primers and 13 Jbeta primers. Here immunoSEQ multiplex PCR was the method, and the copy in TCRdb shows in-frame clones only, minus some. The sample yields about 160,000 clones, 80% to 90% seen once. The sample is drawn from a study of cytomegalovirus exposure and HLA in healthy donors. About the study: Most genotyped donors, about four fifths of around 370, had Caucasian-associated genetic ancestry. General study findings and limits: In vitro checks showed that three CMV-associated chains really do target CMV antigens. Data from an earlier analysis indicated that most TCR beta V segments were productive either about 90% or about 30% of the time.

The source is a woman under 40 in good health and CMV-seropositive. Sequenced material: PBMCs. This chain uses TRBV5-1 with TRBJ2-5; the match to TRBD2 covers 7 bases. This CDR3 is CASRLSAGDETQYF. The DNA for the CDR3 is TGCGCCAGCAGGTTGTCCGCGGGGGATGAGACCCAGTACTTC.